This entry lists 12 T cell receptor beta chains sequenced from one sample in a study of technical replicates of blood from a handful of donors. Data came from immunoSEQ multiplex PCR; TCRdb stores just in-frame clones and leaves some out. The repertoire includes 53,000 or so clones, more than 70% of them detected once, and approximately 5.9% sits in the top ten. The source material was PBMCs. These receptors originate from a human donor in good health. Some clones in this sample may be carry-over from other donors' samples.

The chain couples TRBV11-2 to TRBJ2-1, with TRBD1 identical over 7 bases. J gave up 2 bases and V 0 bases, and 13 bases lay outside the gene matches. CDR3 length: 19 amino acids. Germline loops: CDR1 SGHAT, CDR2 FQNNGV. The CDR3 DNA reads TGTGCCAGCAGCTTAGAATTAATCTCCGACAGGGTGGCCTACAATGAGCAGTTCTTC. Amino acids: CASSLELISDRVAYNEQFF.

The genes are TRBV2 and TRBJ2-6; the match to TRBD1 covers 7 bases. This CDR3 has 17 residues. The V and J ends lost 7 bases and 3 bases, in that order; junction bases with no gene match: 12. CDR1 is SNHLY and CDR2 is FYNNEI in the germline V gene. The CDR3 reads CASNRDSDGRGANVLTF. The CDR3 bases are TGTGCCAGCAACCGGGACAGTGACGGTCGTGGGGCCAACGTCCTGACTTTC.

The J gene is TRBJ1-1, the V gene TRBV5-1; D is perhaps TRBD1 (6 bases). This CDR3 has 15 amino acids. V lost 3 bases, J lost 2 bases, and 14 bases lay in between. CDR1 and CDR2 from the germline V gene are SGHRS and YFSETQ. The CDR3 region has the DNA TGCGCCAGCAGCTCCCGGGACATCCGTAACACTGAAGCTTTCTTT. It yields the protein CASSSRDIRNTEAFF.

The chain joins TRBV7-9 to TRBJ2-1; 8 nucleotides align to TRBD2. The CDR3 runs to 15 residues. The trim removed 6 bases at V and 9 bases at J, leaving 13 bases unmatched. From germline, CDR1 is SEHNR and CDR2 FQNEAQ (reference sequence). CDR3 bases: TGTGCCAGCAGACGTAGTAGCGGGGAGAGAGGTGAGCAGTTCTTC. Translation: CASRRSSGERGEQFF.

The chain joins TRBV28 to TRBJ1-1; possibly TRBD1 for D (5 bases). The CDR3 runs to 12 residues. Trimming removed 5 bases from V and 6 bases from J, with 10 bases in between. Germline V gene data show CDR1 as MDHEN and CDR2 as SYDVKM. The CDR3 DNA reads TGTGCCAGCAGTACCAGGGAGGCTGAAGCTTTCTTT. This encodes CASSTREAEAFF.

V and J are TRBV4-1 and TRBJ1-1; maybe TRBD1 (6 bases). With 7 bases removed from V and 6 bases from J, the gap between germline ends came to 27 bases. CDR1 is MGHRA, CDR2 YSYEKL, per germline. This CDR3 is 17 amino acids long. CDR3 loop: CASTPLRGSAGNAEAFF. DNA of the CDR3: TGCGCCAGCACCCCATTAAGGGGGTCTGCTGGAAACGCTGAAGCTTTCTTT.

The chain carries TRBV18 and TRBJ1-1, with TRBD1 identical over 7 bases. Germline V gene data show CDR1 as KGHSH and CDR2 as LQKENI. The CDR3 is made up of 14 amino acids. Trimming cost V 6 bases and J 10 bases; bases outside gene matches: 14. CDR3 bases: TGTGCCAGCTCTGAAATATCCGCAGGGGGGCCAGCTTTCTTT. This gives the protein CASSEISAGGPAFF.

The genes are TRBV5-4 and TRBJ1-2, with 8 bases fitting TRBD1. This CDR3 spans 16 amino acids. J was trimmed by 0 bases and V by 5 bases; bases with no gene match: 9. Germline CDR1 reads SGHNT; CDR2 reads YYREEE (reference sequence). Here the CDR3 reads CASSSGQGTSNYGYTF. In DNA form, the CDR3 reads TGTGCCAGCAGTTCAGGACAGGGCACATCTAACTATGGCTACACCTTC.

This clone has a handful of counts. The V and J genes are TRBV7-2 and TRBJ2-7, with TRBD1 as a possible D gene (6 bases). Trimming left V 2 bases short and J 1 base short, with 12 bases between. Germline loops: CDR1 SGHTA, CDR2 FQGNSA. The CDR3 length is 15 residues. The CDR3 region has the DNA TGTGCCAGCAGCTTACCCCAGGGGAATTCCTACGAGCAGTACTTC. This translates into CASSLPQGNSYEQYF.

The gene calls are TRBV7-3 and TRBJ2-3, with D possibly TRBD1 on 5 matching bases. This CDR3 comprises 14 residues. From germline, CDR1 is SGHTA and CDR2 FQGTGA. The V gene lost 5 bases and the J gene lost 1 base, with 10 bases spanning the gap. The CDR3 region has the DNA TGTGCCAGCAGCCAGTCGACAGGCACAGATACGCAGTATTTT. The encoded protein is CASSQSTGTDTQYF. The whole variable domain, filled in from reference TRBV7-3 and TRBJ2-3, reads GAGVSQTPSNKVTEKGKYVELRCDPISGHTALYWYRQSLGQGPEFLIYFQGTGAADDSGLPNDRFFAVRPEGSVSTLKIQRTERGDSAVYLCASSQSTGTDTQYFGPGTRLTVL.

The J gene is TRBJ2-7, the V gene TRBV10-3; a weak D match, TRBD1 (6 bases). Germline CDR1 and CDR2: ENHRY and SYGVKD. Trimming left V 5 bases short and J 1 base short, with 15 bases between. This CDR3 is 15 amino acids long. CDR3 nucleotide sequence: TGTGCCATCAGTCGGACAGTCCTGGAGTCCTACGAGCAGTACTTC. This gives the protein CAISRTVLESYEQYF.

This chain links TRBV5-1 with TRBJ2-3, with D possibly TRBD1 on 6 matching bases. CDR3 length equals 16 residues. Between the trimmed V and J ends, which lost 0 bases and 1 base, there was a span of 12 bases. CDR1 SGHRS and CDR2 YFSETQ come from the germline V gene. The DNA of the CDR3 is TGCGCCAGCAGCTTGGCACAGGGTGGGGGCACAGATACGCAGTATTTT. Protein: CASSLAQGGGTDTQYF.